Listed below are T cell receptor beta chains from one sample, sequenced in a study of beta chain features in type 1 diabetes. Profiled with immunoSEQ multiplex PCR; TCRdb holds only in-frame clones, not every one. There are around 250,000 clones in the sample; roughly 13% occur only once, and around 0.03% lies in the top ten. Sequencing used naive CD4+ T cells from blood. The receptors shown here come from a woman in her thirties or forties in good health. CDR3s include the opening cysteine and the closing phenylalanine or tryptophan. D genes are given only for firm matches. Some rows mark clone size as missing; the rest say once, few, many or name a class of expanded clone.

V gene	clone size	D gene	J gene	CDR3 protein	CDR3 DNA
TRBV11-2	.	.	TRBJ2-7	CASSFTGSYEQYF	TGTGCCAGCAGCTTTACCGGGAGCTACGAGCAGTACTTC
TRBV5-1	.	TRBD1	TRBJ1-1	CASSRTGGGSGNTEAFF	TGCGCCAGCAGCCGGACAGGGGGGGGATCTGGGAACACTGAAGCTTTCTTT
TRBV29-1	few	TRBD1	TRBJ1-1	CSAAGQVITEAFF	TGCAGCGCGGCGGGACAGGTGATCACTGAAGCTTTCTTT
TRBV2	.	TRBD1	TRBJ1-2	CASSITGQGVYGYTF	TGTGCCAGCAGTATTACTGGACAGGGAGTGTATGGCTACACCTTC
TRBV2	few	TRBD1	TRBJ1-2	CASSQDRGHGYTF	TGTGCCAGCAGTCAGGACAGGGGGCATGGCTACACCTTC
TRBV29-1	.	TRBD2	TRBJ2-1	CSVGLAGGPYNEQFF	TGCAGCGTGGGACTAGCGGGGGGGCCGTACAATGAGCAGTTCTTC
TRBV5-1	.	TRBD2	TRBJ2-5	CASSSGLAGETQYF	TGCGCCAGCAGCTCTGGACTAGCGGGCGAGACCCAGTACTTC
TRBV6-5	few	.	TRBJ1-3	CASRREGGSGNTIYF	TGTGCCAGCAGGCGCGAAGGGGGTTCTGGAAACACCATATATTTT
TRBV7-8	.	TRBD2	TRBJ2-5	CASSLVSGGQETQYF	TGTGCCAGCAGCTTAGTTAGCGGGGGACAAGAGACCCAGTACTTC
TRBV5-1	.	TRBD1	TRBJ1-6	CASSPDREGSPLHF	TGCGCCAGCAGCCCTGACAGGGAAGGTTCACCCCTCCACTTT
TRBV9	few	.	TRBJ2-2	CASSVVAVNTGELFF	TGTGCCAGCAGCGTAGTAGCGGTAAACACCGGGGAGCTGTTTTTT
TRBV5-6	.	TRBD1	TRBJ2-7	CASSGTERSYEQYF	TGTGCCAGCAGCGGGACAGAGCGGAGCTACGAGCAGTACTTC
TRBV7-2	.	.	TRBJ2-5	CASSLKPGRGTQYF	TGTGCCAGCAGCTTAAAGCCGGGGCGGGGGACCCAGTACTTC
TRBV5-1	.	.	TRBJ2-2	CASSRGSPGELFF	TGCGCCAGCAGCAGGGGGTCTCCCGGGGAGCTGTTTTTT
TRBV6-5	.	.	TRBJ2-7	CASGDPRTAYEQYF	TGTGCCAGCGGAGATCCGAGGACAGCGTACGAGCAGTACTTC
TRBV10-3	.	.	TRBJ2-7	CAISESGGRSEQYF	TGTGCCATCAGTGAGTCAGGCGGTAGGTCCGAGCAGTACTTC
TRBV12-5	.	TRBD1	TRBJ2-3	CASGDRQGPGDTQYF	TGTGCTAGTGGTGATCGACAGGGGCCGGGAGATACGCAGTATTTT
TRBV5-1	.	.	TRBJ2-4	CASSLGNDRIAKNIQYF	TGCGCCAGCAGCTTGGGAAATGACAGGATAGCCAAAAACATTCAGTACTTC
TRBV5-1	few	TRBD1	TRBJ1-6	CASSPDRGDSYNSPLHF	TGCGCCAGCAGCCCAGACAGGGGCGACTCCTATAATTCACCCCTCCACTTT
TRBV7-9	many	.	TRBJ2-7	CASRLETSYEQYF	TGTGCCAGCAGGTTGGAGACTAGCTACGAGCAGTACTTC
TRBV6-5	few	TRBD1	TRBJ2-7	CASSSTGSSYEQYF	TGTGCCAGCAGTTCGACAGGGTCCTCCTACGAGCAGTACTTC
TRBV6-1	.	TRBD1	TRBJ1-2	CASSTTDRNYGYTF	TGTGCCAGCAGTACAACGGACAGGAACTATGGCTACACCTTC
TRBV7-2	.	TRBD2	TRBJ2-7	CASSLEDGGGVRTYEQYF	TGTGCCAGCAGCTTAGAGGACGGGGGGGGTGTCAGGACCTACGAGCAGTACTTC
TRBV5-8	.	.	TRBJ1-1	CASSSFRQTFF	TGTGCCAGCAGCTCTTTCCGACAGACTTTCTTT
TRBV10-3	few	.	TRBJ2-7	CAIRGGYEQYF	TGTGCCATCAGGGGGGGCTACGAGCAGTACTTC
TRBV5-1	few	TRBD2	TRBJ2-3	CASATSATDTQYF	TGCGCCAGCGCGACTAGCGCCACAGATACGCAGTATTTT
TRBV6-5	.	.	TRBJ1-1	CASSRQDATEAFF	TGTGCCAGCAGCCGACAGGATGCGACTGAAGCTTTCTTT
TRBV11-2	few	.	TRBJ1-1	CASSSHQGFTEAFF	TGTGCCAGCAGCTCTCACCAGGGGTTCACTGAAGCTTTCTTT
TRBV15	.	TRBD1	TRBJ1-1	CATSMTHGQGHFSGTEAFF	TGTGCCACCAGCATGACCCACGGACAGGGTCATTTCTCGGGCACTGAAGCTTTCTTT
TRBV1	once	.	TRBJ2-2	CTSSQRLTPGSCFF	.
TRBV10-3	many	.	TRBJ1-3	CAGRGSGNTIYF	TGTGCCGGCCGGGGGTCTGGAAACACCATATATTTT
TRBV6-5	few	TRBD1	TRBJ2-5	CASSHRTGEETQYF	TGTGCCAGCAGTCATAGGACAGGGGAAGAGACCCAGTACTTC
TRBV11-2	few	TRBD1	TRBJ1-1	CASSPGSRGPGEAFF	TGTGCCAGCAGCCCCGGCTCCAGGGGGCCCGGTGAAGCTTTCTTT
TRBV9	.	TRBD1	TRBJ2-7	CASSVTGTGAYYEQYF	TGTGCCAGCAGCGTTACCGGGACAGGGGCCTATTACGAGCAGTACTTC
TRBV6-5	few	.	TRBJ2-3	CATLSARGADTQYF	TGTGCCACCTTGTCCGCACGCGGGGCAGATACGCAGTATTTT
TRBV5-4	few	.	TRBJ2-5	CAGAFYARETQYF	TGTGCCGGGGCTTTTTACGCCAGAGAGACCCAGTACTTC
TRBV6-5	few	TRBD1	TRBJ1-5	CASSYGGGNTNQPQHF	TGTGCCAGCAGTTACGGAGGGGGCAATACGAATCAGCCCCAGCATTTT
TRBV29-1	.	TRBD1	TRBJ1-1	CSVGQGALNTEAFF	TGCAGCGTTGGGCAGGGGGCGTTGAACACTGAAGCTTTCTTT
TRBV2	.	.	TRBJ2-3	CASSDAGWQDTQYF	TGTGCCAGCAGTGATGCGGGGTGGCAAGATACGCAGTATTTT
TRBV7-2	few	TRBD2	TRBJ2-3	CASSPGTSGWPTDTQYF	TGTGCCAGCAGCCCCGGGACTAGCGGGTGGCCCACAGATACGCAGTATTTT
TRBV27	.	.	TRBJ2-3	CASSFQRSTDTQYF	TGTGCCAGCAGTTTCCAGAGGAGCACAGATACGCAGTATTTT
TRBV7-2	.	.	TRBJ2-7	CASSPTLGRGIYEQYF	TGTGCCAGCAGCCCCACCCTGGGGAGGGGGATATACGAGCAGTACTTC
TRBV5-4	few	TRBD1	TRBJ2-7	CASKGQGAVEQYF	TGTGCCAGCAAGGGACAGGGGGCCGTCGAGCAGTACTTC
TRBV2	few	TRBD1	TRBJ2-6	CASSAATGGLSGANVLTF	TGTGCCAGCAGCGCCGCGACAGGGGGTCTCTCTGGGGCCAACGTCCTGACTTTC
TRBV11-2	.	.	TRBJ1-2	CASSLDRRGRYGYTF	TGTGCCAGCAGCTTAGATAGGAGGGGACGCTATGGCTACACCTTC
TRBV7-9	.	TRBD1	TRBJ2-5	CASRSAGTGKETQYF	TGTGCCAGCAGATCAGCCGGGACAGGCAAAGAGACCCAGTACTTC
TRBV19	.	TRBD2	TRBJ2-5	CASSIAGEETQYF	TGTGCCAGTAGTATCGCGGGGGAAGAGACCCAGTACTTC
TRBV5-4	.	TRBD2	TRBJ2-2	CASKSRGEGELFF	TGTGCCAGCAAATCTCGGGGGGAAGGGGAGCTGTTTTTT
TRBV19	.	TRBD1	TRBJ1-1	CASSRRDSNTEAFF	TGTGCCAGTAGCCGCCGGGACAGTAACACTGAAGCTTTCTTT
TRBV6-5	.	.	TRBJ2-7	CATTHSGGRRDEQYF	TGTGCCACCACTCACAGCGGCGGGCGGAGAGACGAGCAGTACTTC
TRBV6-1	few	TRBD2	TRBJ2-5	CASSDWGGRETQYF	TGTGCCAGCAGTGATTGGGGGGGAAGAGAGACCCAGTACTTC
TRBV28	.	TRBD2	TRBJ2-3	CASSFRGGTDTQYF	TGTGCCAGCAGTTTCCGGGGGGGCACAGATACGCAGTATTTT
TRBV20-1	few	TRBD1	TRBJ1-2	CSAGPFGTAVF	TGCAGTGCTGGCCCTTTCGGGACAGCCGTCTTC
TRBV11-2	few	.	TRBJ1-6	CASSLSDSPLHF	TGTGCCAGCAGCTTAAGCGATTCACCCCTCCACTTT
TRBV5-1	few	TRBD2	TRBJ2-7	CASTGLADYEQYF	TGCGCCAGCACTGGGCTAGCGGACTACGAGCAGTACTTC